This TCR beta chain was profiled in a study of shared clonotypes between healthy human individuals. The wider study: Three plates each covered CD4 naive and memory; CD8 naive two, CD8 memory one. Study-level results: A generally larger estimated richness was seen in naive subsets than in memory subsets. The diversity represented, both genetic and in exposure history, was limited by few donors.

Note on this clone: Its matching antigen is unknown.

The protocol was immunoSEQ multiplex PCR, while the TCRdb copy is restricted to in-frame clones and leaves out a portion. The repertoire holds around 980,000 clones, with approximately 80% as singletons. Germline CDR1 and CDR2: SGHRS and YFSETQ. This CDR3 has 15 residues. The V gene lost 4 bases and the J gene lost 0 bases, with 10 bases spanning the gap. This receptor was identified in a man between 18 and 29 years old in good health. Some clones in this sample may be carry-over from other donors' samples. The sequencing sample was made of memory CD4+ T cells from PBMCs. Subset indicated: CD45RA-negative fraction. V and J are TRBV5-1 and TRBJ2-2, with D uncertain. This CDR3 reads CASSKRPPNTGELFF. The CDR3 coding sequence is TGCGCCAGCAGCAAAAGGCCCCCGAACACCGGGGAGCTGTTTTTT.